The present TCR beta chain was sequenced within a study of Ad26.COV2.S vaccination and SARS-CoV-2 variants. Overall study results and limits: After vaccination, substantial breadth of spike-specific CD8+ and CD4+ responses was reported.

Profiling relied on immunoSEQ multiplex PCR, and the TCRdb table lists in-frame clones only, not all of them. The repertoire holds around 340,000 clones, with around 89% as singletons. This clone is categorized as medium-sized (0.01 to 0.1%). Its antigen is currently unknown. Germline V gene sequence: CDR1 SGHRS, CDR2 YFSETQ. The CDR3 covers 18 residues. Trimming cost V 1 base and J 3 bases, with 19 bases left between them. Treatment indicated: roughly 19 received Ad26.COV2.S at low or high dose, single or two shots; five or six received placebo; per-sample allocation not given. Sampling happened 63 days after the first vaccine or placebo injection.

This receptor was taken from a person between 18 and 65 years old who received the Ad26.COV2.S COVID-19 vaccine or a placebo. This specimen was peripheral blood, taken in a trial of Ad26.COV2.S vaccine versus placebo. The chain couples TRBV5-1 to TRBJ2-2; D is ambiguous. The CDR3, as DNA: TGCGCCAGCAGCTTGAGCTTTTACGGGCGGAATTACACCGGGGAGCTGTTTTTT. Protein sequence: CASSLSFYGRNYTGELFF.